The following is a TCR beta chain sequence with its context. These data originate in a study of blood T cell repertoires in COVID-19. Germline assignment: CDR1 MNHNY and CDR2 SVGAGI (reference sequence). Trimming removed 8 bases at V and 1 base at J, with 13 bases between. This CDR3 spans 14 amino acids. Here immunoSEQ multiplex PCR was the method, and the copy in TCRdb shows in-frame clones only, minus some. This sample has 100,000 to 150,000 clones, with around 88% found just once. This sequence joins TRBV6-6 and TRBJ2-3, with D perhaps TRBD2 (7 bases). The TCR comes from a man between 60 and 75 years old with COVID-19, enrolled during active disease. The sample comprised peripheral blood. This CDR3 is CASRGARGTDTQYF. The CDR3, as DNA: TGTGCCAGCCGGGGGGCTCGGGGCACAGATACGCAGTATTTT.